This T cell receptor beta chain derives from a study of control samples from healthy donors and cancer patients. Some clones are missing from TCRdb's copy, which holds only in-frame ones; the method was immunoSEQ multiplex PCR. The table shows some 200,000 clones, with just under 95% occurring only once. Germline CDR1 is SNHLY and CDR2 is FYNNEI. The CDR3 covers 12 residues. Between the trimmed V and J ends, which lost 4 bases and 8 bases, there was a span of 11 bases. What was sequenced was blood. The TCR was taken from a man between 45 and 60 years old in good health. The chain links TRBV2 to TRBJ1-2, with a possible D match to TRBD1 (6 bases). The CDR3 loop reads CASSVGGLGYTF. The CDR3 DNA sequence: TGTGCCAGCAGTGTCGGGGGGCTAGGCTACACCTTC.